Below, 10 T cell receptor beta chains from the same sample are listed, as sequenced in a study of control samples from healthy donors and cancer patients. Profiling relied on immunoSEQ multiplex PCR, and the TCRdb table lists in-frame clones only, not all of them. The sample has 150,000 to 160,000 clones, roughly 94% seen once; the top ten hold 5% to 6.5%. Sequencing input: blood. These receptors all come from a man aged 35-49 years in good health.

V is TRBV4-1 and J is TRBJ2-7; TRBD2 is a possible D gene (6 bases). V was trimmed by 1 base and J by 2 bases, leaving 12 bases between them. Germline lookup yields CDR1 MGHRA and CDR2 YSYEKL. This CDR3 spans 15 amino acids. The CDR3 region has the DNA TGCGCCAGCAGCCAAGGGGGGGACGGGACCTACGAGCAGTACTTC. Translation gives CASSQGGDGTYEQYF.

In DNA form, the CDR3 reads TGTGCCTGGAGGCTGACAGGGGGAGACCCTGCTAAAGCTTTCTTT. This codes for CAWRLTGGDPAKAFF. The gene calls are TRBV30 and TRBJ1-1, with 9 bases matching TRBD1. The CDR3 spans 15 residues. The germline CDR1 and CDR2 sequences are GTSNPN and SVGIG (reference sequence). V lost 3 bases and J lost 9; bases outside the gene matches: 14. Using reference TRBV30 and TRBJ1-1 for the parts outside the CDR3, the full variable domain is SQTIHQWPATLVQPVGSPLSLECTVEGTSNPNLYWYRQAAGRGLQLLFYSVGIGQISSEVPQNLSASRPQDRQFILSSKKLLLSDSGFYLCAWRLTGGDPAKAFFGQGTRLTVV.

The rearrangement joins TRBV7-9 to TRBJ2-7, with 9 bases aligning to TRBD1. The V gene's germline CDR1 is SEHNR and CDR2 FQNEAQ (reference sequence). Germline trimming cut 6 bases from V and 5 bases from J; bases unmatched to any gene: 11. This CDR3 has 15 amino acids. Written as DNA, the CDR3 is TGTGCCAGCAGTTTGGGACAGGGCTGGAACGACGAGCAGTACTTC. This translates into CASSLGQGWNDEQYF.

The chain uses TRBV4-1 and TRBJ1-5, with a weak D call TRBD1 (6 bases). Germline V gene data show CDR1 as MGHRA and CDR2 as YSYEKL. This CDR3 is 14 amino acids long. V shed 8 bases and J shed 0 bases, with 11 bases lying between them. The CDR3 loop reads CASGLDSSNQPQHF. Here the CDR3 DNA reads TGCGCCAGCGGATTGGACAGTAGCAATCAGCCCCAGCATTTT.

As to this clone: Other DNA sequences in the same sample also yield this CDR3. The chain uses TRBV7-2 and TRBJ1-2; a weak D match, TRBD1 (5 bases). CDR3 length: 16 residues. Germline-derived CDR1 and CDR2 are SGHTA and FQGNSA. The V end was cut by 1 base, the J end by 1 base, with 13 bases between. The CDR3 sequence is CASSLGGGGVNYGYTF. Written as DNA, the CDR3 is TGTGCCAGCAGCTTAGGGGGTGGGGGGGTTAACTATGGCTACACCTTC.

J is TRBJ2-5 and V is TRBV12-3 or TRBV12-4, with unresolved D. This CDR3 comprises 12 residues. V lost 5 bases to trimming and J lost 5 bases, with 9 bases between them. Here the CDR3 DNA reads TGTGCCAGCAGTACCTCCTTGGAGACCCAGTACTTC. It codes for CASSTSLETQYF.

The chain carries TRBV7-9 and TRBJ2-3; D may match TRBD1 or TRBD2 (5 bases each). V shed 6 bases and J shed 1 base, with 26 bases lying between them. Germline V lookup: CDR1 SEHNR, CDR2 FQNEAQ (reference sequence). This CDR3 contains 19 residues. Written as DNA, the CDR3 is TGTGCCAGCAGTCCCCGGCCGGGGTCCGTGGTCAGGGGCACAGATACGCAGTATTTT. Its protein is CASSPRPGSVVRGTDTQYF.

Here the CDR3 reads CASSLQGQGGDTQYF. The CDR3 nucleotides read TGTGCCAGCAGCTTACAGGGACAGGGAGGAGATACGCAGTATTTT. The chain uses TRBV11-3 and TRBJ2-3, with TRBD1 identical over 9 bases. V lost 2 bases to trimming and J lost 5 bases; unmatched junction nucleotides: 5. This CDR3 spans 15 amino acids. Germline CDR1 reads SGHNT; CDR2 reads YENEEA.

In this sample, this clone turned up many times. Other DNA sequences in this sample translate to the same CDR3. The CDR3 spells CASSLSEGANEKLFF. CDR3 DNA: TGCGCCAGCAGCTTGTCAGAGGGGGCTAATGAAAAACTGTTTTTT. The J gene is TRBJ1-4, the V gene TRBV5-1, with D perhaps TRBD1 (6 bases). CDR1 SGHRS and CDR2 YFSETQ come from the germline V gene. CDR3 length equals 15 residues. The V and J ends lost 1 base and 3 bases respectively, with 10 bases between them.

This chain connects TRBV7-3 to TRBJ2-2; 9 nucleotides line up with TRBD1. J was trimmed by 4 bases and V by 11 bases; bases with no gene match: 20. The CDR3 runs to 18 residues. Germline CDR1 and CDR2: SGHTA and FQGTGA. As DNA, the CDR3 is TGTGCCGGGACCCCCCTTCCTCCCGGGACAGGGCGCACCGGGGAGCTGTTTTTT. It codes for CAGTPLPPGTGRTGELFF.